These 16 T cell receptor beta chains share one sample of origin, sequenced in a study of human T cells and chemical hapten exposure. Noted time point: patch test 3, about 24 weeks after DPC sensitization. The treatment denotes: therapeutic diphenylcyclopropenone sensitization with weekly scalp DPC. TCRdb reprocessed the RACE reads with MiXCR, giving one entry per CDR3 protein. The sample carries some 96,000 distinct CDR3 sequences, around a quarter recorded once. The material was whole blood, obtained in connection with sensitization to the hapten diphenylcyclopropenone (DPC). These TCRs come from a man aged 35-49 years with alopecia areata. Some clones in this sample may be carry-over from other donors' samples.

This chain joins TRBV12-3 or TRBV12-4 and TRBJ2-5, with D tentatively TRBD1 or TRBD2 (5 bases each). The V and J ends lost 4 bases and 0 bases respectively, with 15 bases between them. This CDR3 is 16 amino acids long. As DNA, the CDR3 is TGTGCCAGCAGTTCCAGCTTGGGGGAGTACCAAGAGACCCAGTACTTC. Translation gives CASSSSLGEYQETQYF.

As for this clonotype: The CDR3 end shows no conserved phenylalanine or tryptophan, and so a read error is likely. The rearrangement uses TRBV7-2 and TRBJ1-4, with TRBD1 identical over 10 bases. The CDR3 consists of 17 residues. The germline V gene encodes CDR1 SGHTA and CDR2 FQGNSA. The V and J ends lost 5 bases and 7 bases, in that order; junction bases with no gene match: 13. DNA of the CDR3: TGTGCCAGCAGCATAATGACAGGGGGCAAAAAGGGTGAAAAACTGTTTTTG. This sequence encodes CASSIMTGGKKGEKLFL.

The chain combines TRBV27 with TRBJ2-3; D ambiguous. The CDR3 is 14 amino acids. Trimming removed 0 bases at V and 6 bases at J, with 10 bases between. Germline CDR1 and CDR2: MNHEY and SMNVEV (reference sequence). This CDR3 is CASSLSFRADTQYF. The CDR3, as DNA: TGTGCCAGCAGTTTATCGTTCCGGGCCGATACGCAGTATTTT.

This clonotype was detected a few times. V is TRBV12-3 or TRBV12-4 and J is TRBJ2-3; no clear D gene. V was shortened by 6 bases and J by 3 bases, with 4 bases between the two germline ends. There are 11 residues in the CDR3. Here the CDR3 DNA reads TGTGCCAGCAGGTCAACAGATACGCAGTATTTT. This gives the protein CASRSTDTQYF.

The DNA for the CDR3 is TGCAGTGCTAGAGAGCCTAGCGGGATATTGGCGGGCTACGAGCAGTACTTC. Protein: CSAREPSGILAGYEQYF. The chain couples TRBV20-1 to TRBJ2-7; TRBD2 aligns across 9 bases. The CDR3 totals 17 residues. Germline V CDR1 and CDR2: DFQATT, SNEGSKA (reference sequence). With 0 bases clipped from V and 3 bases from J, the junction kept 12 bases outside the gene matches.

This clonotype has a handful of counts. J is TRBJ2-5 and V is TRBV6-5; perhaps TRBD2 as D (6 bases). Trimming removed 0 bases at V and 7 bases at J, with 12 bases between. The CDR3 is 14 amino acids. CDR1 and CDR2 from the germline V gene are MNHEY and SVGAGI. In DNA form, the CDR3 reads TGTGCCAGCAGTTACTCCGGGAGTGGTGGGACCCAGTACTTC. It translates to CASSYSGSGGTQYF.

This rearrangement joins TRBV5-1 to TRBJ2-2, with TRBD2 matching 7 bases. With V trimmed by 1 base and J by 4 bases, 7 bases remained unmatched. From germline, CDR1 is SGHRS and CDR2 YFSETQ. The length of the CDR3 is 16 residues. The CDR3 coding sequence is TGCGCCAGCAGCTTGACTATTAGCGGGTCCACCGGGGAGCTGTTTTTT. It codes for CASSLTISGSTGELFF.

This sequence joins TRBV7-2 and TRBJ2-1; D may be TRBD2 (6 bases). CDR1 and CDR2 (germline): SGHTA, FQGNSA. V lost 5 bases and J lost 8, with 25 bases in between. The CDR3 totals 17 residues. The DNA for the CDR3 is TGTGCCAGCAGCGATCCGGGACTCCCCCTTCTGGGAGATGAGCAGTTCTTC. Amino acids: CASSDPGLPLLGDEQFF.

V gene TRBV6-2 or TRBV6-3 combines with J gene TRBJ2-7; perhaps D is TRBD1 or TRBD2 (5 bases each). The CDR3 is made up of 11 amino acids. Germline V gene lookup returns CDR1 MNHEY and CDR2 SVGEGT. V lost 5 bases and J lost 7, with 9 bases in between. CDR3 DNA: TGTGCCAGCAGTGACGAGGGGGAGCAGTACTTC. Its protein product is CASSDEGEQYF.

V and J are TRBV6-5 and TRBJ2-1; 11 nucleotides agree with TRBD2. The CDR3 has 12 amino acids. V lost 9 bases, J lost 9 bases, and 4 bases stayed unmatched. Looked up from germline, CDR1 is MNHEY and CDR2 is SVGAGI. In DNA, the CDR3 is TGTGCCAGTAGCGGGAGGGCTGGTGAGCAGTTCTTC. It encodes CASSGRAGEQFF.

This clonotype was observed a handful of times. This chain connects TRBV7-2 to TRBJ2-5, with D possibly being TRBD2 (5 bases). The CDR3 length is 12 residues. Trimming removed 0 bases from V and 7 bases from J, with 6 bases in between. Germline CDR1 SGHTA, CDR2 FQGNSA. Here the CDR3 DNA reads TGTGCCAGCAGCTTAGCAGAGGGGACCCAGTACTTC. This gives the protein CASSLAEGTQYF.

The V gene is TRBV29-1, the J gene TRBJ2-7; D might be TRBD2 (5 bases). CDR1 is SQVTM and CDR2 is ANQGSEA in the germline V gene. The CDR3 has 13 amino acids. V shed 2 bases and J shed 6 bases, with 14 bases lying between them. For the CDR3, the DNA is TGCAGCGTTGAACGGGAACCTTATCTCGAGCAGTACTTC. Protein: CSVEREPYLEQYF.

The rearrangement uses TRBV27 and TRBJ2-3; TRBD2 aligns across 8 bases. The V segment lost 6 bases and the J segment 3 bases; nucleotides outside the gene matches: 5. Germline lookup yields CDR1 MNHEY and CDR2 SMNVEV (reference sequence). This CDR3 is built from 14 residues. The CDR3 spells CASSRAGVTDTQYF. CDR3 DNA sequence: TGTGCCAGCAGCCGAGCGGGGGTGACAGATACGCAGTATTTT.

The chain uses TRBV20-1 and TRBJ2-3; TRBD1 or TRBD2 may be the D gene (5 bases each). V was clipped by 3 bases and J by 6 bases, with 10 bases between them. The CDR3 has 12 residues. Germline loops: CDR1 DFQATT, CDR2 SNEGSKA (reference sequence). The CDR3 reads CSARTGHDTQYF. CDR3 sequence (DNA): TGCAGTGCTAGGACGGGGCACGATACGCAGTATTTT.

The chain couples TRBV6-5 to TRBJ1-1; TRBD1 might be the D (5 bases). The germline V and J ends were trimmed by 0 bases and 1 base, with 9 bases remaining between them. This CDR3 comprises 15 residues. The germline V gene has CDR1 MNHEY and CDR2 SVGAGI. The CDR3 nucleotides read TGTGCCAGCAGTTACTCAGGGGTATCGAACACTGAAGCTTTCTTT. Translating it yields CASSYSGVSNTEAFF.

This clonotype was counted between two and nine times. This CDR3 reads CASSPWGGSHNEQFF. CDR3 sequence (DNA): TGTGCCAGCAGTCCCTGGGGGGGTTCTCACAATGAGCAGTTCTTC. This sequence joins TRBV12-3 or TRBV12-4 and TRBJ2-1, with 7 bases lining up with TRBD2. This CDR3 is built from 15 residues. J was trimmed by 5 bases and V by 5 bases; bases with no gene match: 9.